This paragraph covers one T cell receptor beta chain sequence. The data stem from a study of PD-L1 blockade in urothelial cancer. About the research overall: Analysis of the blood was performed 3 weeks (second dose) and 6 weeks after treatment start. Each blood sample yielded a median of 141,255 T cells.

The data were produced by immunoSEQ multiplex PCR, yet TCRdb's version contains in-frame clones alone and is incomplete. The table shows around 100,000 clones, with about 85% occurring only once. Trimming cost V 0 bases and J 15 bases, with 21 bases left between them. CDR3 size: 15 residues. Per germline, CDR1 MGHRA and CDR2 YSYEKL. The clonotype was recovered from a man between 50 and 59 years old with urothelial cancer. The chain uses TRBV4-1 and TRBJ2-1, with D possibly TRBD2 on 7 matching bases. This specimen consisted of PBMCs, obtained around atezolizumab (anti-PD-L1) treatment. In DNA form, the CDR3 reads TGCGCCAGCAGCCAAGATCTAGGGGGAGGGTTCTTACTGTTCTTC. Its translation is CASSQDLGGGFLLFF.